This T cell receptor (beta chain) emerged from a study of shared clonotypes between healthy human individuals. Study in general: Donors were two women and a few men aged 18 to 49.

CDR1 and CDR2 (germline): PRHDT, FYEKMQ (reference sequence). Germline trimming cut 4 bases from V and 3 bases from J; bases unmatched to any gene: 4. This CDR3 has 14 amino acids. Libraries were prepared by immunoSEQ multiplex PCR; TCRdb keeps only in-frame clonotypes and omits some of them. The sample comprises some 2 million clones, roughly 94% of which are singletons, and less than 1.5% rests with the top ten. Naive CD8 cells were CD45RO-negative, positively selected for CCR7, excluding terminally differentiated effector memory CD45RA+ cells. The V call is TRBV13, the J call TRBJ2-7, with 9 bases aligning to TRBD1. This sequence originates from a man in his late teens or twenties in good health. The source material was naive CD8+ T cells sorted from blood. The CDR3 DNA reads as TGTGCCAGCAGCTCCCGGGACAGGGTCTACGAGCAGTACTTC. Translation gives CASSSRDRVYEQYF.